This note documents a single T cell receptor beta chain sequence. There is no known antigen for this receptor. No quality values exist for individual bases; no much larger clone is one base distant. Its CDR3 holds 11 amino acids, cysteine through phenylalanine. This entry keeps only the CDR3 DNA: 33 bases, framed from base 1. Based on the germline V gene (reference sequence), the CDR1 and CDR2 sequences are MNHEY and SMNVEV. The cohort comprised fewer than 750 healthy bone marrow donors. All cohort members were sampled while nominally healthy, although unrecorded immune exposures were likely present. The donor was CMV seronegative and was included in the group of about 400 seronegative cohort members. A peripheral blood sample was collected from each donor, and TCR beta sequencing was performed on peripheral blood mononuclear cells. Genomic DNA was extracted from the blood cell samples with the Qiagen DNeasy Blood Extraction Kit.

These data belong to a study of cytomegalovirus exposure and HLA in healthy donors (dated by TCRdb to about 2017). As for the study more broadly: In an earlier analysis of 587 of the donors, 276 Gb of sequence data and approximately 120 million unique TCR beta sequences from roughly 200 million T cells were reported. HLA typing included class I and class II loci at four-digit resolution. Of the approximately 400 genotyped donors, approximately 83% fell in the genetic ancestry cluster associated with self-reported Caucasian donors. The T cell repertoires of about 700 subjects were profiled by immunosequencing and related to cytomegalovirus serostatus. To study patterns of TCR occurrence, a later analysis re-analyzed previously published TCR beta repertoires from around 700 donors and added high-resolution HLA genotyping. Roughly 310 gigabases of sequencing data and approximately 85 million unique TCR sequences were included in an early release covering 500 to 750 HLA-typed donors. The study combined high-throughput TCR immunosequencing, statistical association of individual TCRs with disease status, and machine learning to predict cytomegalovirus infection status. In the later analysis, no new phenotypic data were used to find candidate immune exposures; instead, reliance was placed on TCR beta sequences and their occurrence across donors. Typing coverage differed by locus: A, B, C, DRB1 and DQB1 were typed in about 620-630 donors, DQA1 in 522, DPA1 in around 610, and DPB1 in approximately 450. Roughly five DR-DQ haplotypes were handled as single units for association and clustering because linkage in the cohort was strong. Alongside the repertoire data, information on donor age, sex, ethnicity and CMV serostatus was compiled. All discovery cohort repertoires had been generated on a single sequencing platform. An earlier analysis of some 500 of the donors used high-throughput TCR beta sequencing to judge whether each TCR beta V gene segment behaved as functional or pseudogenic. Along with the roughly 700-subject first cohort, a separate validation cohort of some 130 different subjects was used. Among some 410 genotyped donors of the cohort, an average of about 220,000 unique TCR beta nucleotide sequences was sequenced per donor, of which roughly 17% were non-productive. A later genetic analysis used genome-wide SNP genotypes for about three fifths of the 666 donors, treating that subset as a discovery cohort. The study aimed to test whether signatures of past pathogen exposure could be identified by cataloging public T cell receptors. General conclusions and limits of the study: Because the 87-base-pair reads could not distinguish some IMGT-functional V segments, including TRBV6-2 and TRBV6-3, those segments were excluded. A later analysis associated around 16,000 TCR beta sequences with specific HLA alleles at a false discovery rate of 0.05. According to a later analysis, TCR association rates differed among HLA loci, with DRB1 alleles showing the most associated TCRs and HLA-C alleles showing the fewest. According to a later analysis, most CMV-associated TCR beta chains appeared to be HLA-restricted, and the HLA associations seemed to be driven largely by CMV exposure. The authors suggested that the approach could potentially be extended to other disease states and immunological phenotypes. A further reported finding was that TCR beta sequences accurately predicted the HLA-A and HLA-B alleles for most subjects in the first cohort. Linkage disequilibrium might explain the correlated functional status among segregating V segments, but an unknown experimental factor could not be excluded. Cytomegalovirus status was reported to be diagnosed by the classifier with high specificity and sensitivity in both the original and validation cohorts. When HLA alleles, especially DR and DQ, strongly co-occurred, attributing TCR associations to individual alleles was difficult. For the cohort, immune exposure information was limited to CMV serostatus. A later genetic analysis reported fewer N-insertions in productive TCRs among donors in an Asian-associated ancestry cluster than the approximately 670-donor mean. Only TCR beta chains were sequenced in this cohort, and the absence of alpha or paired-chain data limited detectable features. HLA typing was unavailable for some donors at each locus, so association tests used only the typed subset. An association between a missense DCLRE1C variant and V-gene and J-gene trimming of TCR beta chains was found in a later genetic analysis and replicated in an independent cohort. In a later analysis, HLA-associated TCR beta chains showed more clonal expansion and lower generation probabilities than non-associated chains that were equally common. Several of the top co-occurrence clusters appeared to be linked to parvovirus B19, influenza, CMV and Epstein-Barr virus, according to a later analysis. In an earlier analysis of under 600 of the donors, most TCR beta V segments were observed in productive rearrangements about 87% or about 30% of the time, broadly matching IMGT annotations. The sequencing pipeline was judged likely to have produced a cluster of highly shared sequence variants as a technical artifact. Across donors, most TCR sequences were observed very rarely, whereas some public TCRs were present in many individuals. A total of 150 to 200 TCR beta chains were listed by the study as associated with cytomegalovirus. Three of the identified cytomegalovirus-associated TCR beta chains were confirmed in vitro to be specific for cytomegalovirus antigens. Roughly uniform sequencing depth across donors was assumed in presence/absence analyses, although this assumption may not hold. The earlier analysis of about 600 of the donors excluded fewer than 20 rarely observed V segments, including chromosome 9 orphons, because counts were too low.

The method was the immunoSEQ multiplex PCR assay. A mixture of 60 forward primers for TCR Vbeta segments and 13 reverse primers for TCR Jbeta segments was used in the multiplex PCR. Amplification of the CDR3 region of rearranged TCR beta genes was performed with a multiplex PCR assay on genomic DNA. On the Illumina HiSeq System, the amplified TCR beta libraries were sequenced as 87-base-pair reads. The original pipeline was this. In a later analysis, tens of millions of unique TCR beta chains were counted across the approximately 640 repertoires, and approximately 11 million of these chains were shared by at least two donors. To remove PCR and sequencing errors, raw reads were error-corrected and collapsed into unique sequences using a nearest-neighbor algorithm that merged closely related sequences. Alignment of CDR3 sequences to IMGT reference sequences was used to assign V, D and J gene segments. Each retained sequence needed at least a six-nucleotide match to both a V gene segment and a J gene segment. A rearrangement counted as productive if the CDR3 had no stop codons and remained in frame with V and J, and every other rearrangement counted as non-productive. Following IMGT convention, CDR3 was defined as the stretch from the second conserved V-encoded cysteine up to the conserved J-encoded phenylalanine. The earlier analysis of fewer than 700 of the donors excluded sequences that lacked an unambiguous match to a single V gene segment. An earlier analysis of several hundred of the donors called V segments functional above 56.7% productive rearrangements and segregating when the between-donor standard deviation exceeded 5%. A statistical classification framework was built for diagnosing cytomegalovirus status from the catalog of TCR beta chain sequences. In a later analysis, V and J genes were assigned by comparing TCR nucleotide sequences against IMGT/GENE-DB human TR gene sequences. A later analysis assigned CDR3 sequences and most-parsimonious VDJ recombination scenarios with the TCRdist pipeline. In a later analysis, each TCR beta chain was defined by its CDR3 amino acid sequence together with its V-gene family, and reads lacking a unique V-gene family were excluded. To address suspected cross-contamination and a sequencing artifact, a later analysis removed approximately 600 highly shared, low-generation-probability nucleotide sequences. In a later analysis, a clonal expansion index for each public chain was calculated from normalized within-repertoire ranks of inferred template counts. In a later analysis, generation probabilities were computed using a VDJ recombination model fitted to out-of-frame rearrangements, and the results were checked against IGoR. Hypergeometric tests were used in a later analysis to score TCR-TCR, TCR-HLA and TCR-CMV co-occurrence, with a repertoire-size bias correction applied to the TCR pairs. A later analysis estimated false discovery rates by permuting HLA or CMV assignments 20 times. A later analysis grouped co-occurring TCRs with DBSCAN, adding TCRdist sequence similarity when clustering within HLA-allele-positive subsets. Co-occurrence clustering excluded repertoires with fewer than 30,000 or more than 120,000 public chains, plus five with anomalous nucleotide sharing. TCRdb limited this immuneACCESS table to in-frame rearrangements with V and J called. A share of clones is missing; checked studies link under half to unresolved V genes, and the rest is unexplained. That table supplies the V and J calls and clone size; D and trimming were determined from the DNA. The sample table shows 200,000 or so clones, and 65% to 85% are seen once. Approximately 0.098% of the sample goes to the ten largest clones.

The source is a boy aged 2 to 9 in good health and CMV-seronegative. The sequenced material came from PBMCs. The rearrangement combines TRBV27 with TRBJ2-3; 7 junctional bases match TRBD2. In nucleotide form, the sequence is TGTGCGGTTTGGGGGGGGGATACGCAGTATTTT. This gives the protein CAVWGGDTQYF.